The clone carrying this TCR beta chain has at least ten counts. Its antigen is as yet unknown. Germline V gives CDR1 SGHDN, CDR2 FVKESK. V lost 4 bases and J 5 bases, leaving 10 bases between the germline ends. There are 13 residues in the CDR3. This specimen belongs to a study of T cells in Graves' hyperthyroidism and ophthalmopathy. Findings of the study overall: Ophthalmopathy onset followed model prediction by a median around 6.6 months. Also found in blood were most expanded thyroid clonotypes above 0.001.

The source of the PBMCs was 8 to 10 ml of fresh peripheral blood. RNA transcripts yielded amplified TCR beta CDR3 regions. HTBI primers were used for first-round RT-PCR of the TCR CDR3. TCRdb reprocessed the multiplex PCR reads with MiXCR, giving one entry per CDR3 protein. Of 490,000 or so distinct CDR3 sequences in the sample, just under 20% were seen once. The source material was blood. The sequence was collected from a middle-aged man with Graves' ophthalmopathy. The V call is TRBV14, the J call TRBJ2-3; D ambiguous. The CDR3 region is CASSLTTGDTQYF. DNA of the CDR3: TGTGCCAGCAGCCTCACGACTGGAGATACGCAGTATTTT.